One and the same sample provided the 23 T cell receptor beta chains below, sequenced in a study of post-analysis software for immune sequencing data. General observations from the study: With TRBV5-6, TRBV5-1 and TRBV20-1 included, about five TRBV segments were more frequent in patients than in controls.

Their target antigens are unknown. Libraries were made from TCR beta cDNA, and they carried unique molecular identifiers. TCRdb redid the calling of the PCR reads with MiXCR, one entry per CDR3 protein. The sample carries about 770,000 distinct CDR3 sequences, around 45% recorded once. Sequencing was done on a sample of blood. Source of these receptors: a girl aged 10 to 17 with multiple sclerosis.

This clonotype was found a few times. V is TRBV20-1 and J is TRBJ2-1; the match to TRBD2 covers 11 bases. Germline assignment: CDR1 DFQATT and CDR2 SNEGSKA (reference sequence). This CDR3 has 13 residues. After removal of 6 bases from V and 8 bases from J, the junction contained 6 bases not matched to a gene. Written as DNA, the CDR3 is TGCAGTGCCAGTTATAGCGGGAGGGATGAGCAGTTCTTC. Its protein product is CSASYSGRDEQFF.

V gene TRBV12-3 or TRBV12-4 combines with J gene TRBJ2-5; 7 nucleotides match TRBD2. With V trimmed by 6 bases and J by 3 bases, 4 bases remained unmatched. The CDR3 sequence is 13 residues long. The CDR3: CASSGTTKETQYF. For the CDR3, the DNA is TGTGCCAGCAGCGGGACTACCAAAGAGACCCAGTACTTC.

This clonotype was seen once. The chain carries TRBV28 and TRBJ2-1, with TRBD2 identical over 7 bases. Germline values: CDR1 MDHEN, CDR2 SYDVKM. The CDR3 sequence is 14 residues long. V gave up 5 bases and J gave up 12 bases; unmatched junction bases: 13. CDR3 sequence: CASSISGTNYVQFF. CDR3 nucleotides: TGTGCCAGCAGTATCTCCGGGACTAACTACGTGCAGTTCTTC.

CDR3 sequence: CASRLTGHSNEKLFF. CDR3 nucleotide sequence: TGTGCCAGCAGACTTACCGGACACTCTAATGAAAAACTGTTTTTT. The V and J genes are TRBV5-6 and TRBJ1-4; possible D gene TRBD1, 5 bases. The V end was cut by 5 bases, the J end by 3 bases, with 14 bases between. Germline V gives CDR1 SGHDT, CDR2 YYEEEE. There are 15 residues in the CDR3.

The chain combines TRBV3-1 with TRBJ2-7; D is ambiguous. The CDR3 spans 15 residues. Germline CDR1 is LGHDT and CDR2 is YNNKEL (reference sequence). The V end was cut by 4 bases, the J end by 2 bases, with 15 bases between. The CDR3 loop reads CASSPPVKGTYEQYF. The CDR3 nucleotides are TGTGCCAGCAGCCCACCTGTCAAGGGAACCTACGAGCAGTACTTC.

This clonotype appeared a few times. V gene TRBV25-1 combines with J gene TRBJ2-4; no definite D call. The J call may not be correct, given that the DNA end is closer to TRBJ2-7. There are 12 residues in the CDR3. The germline V gene has CDR1 MGHDK and CDR2 SYGVNS. The CDR3 nucleotides are TGTGCCAGCTCCACCCTTAGCCGCGAGCAGTACTTC. Its protein is CASSTLSREQYF.

This rearrangement joins TRBV9 to TRBJ2-7; D tentatively reads TRBD1 or TRBD2 (5 bases each). Germline loops: CDR1 SGDLS, CDR2 YYNGEE. Trimming removed 4 bases from V and 3 bases from J, with 20 bases in between. The CDR3 length is 16 residues. CDR3 nucleotide sequence: TGTGCCAGCAGCCCCGTCGGGGCAAAAGGCTTCTACGAGCAGTACTTC. Translation: CASSPVGAKGFYEQYF.

V and J are TRBV2 and TRBJ2-1; 10 nucleotides align to TRBD2. CDR1 is SNHLY and CDR2 is FYNNEI in the germline V gene. The length of the CDR3 is 15 residues. V lost 8 bases, J lost 4 bases, and 8 bases stayed unmatched. Here the CDR3 DNA reads TGTGCCAGCGTCCGGGGACTAGCGACGTACAATGAGCAGTTCTTC. This codes for CASVRGLATYNEQFF.

The genes are TRBV20-1 and TRBJ2-7, with D possibly matching TRBD2 (5 bases). This CDR3 has 18 amino acids. The V gene lost 0 bases and the J gene lost 0 bases, with 21 bases spanning the gap. CDR1 and CDR2 (germline): DFQATT, SNEGSKA (reference sequence). The CDR3 sequence is CSARDMQSGPRSSYEQYF. The CDR3 nucleotides are TGCAGTGCTAGAGATATGCAGAGCGGTCCACGCAGCTCCTACGAGCAGTACTTC.

This sequence joins TRBV5-6 and TRBJ2-1, with D perhaps given as TRBD1 or TRBD2 (5 bases each). TRBJ2-7 explains the end of the DNA better; the J call may be wrong. The CDR3 extends over 16 amino acids. Germline V gene sequence: CDR1 SGHDT, CDR2 YYEEEE. The CDR3 nucleotides read TGTGCCAGCAGCCAAACAGGACTGGTAACCTACAATGAGCAGTACTTC. Its translation: CASSQTGLVTYNEQYF.

This clonotype came up a few times. The chain recombines TRBV13 with TRBJ2-1; 14 positions match TRBD2. Germline lookup yields CDR1 PRHDT and CDR2 FYEKMQ (reference sequence). The CDR3 spans 17 residues. The J segment lost 7 bases and the V segment lost 5 bases, leaving 10 bases of the junction unmatched. CDR3: CASSVRLAGGPGNEQFF. CDR3 nucleotide sequence: TGTGCCAGCAGCGTTAGACTAGCGGGAGGGCCAGGAAATGAGCAGTTCTTC.

The rearrangement uses TRBV28 and TRBJ2-2; tentatively, D is TRBD2 (6 bases). The germline CDR1 and CDR2 sequences are MDHEN and SYDVKM. CDR3 size: 15 residues. Trimming stripped 3 bases from V and 3 bases from J, with 11 bases between. In DNA form, the CDR3 reads TGTGCCAGCAGTTTTGCGGGAACGCACACCGGGGAGCTGTTTTTT. Protein: CASSFAGTHTGELFF.

This CDR3 is CASSYTYSGTPYEQYF. For the CDR3, the DNA is TGTGCCAGCAGTTACACATACAGCGGGACGCCCTACGAGCAGTACTTC. This chain links TRBV6-5 with TRBJ2-7; 7 nucleotides agree with TRBD2. This CDR3 is built from 16 residues. Germline V gene lookup returns CDR1 MNHEY and CDR2 SVGAGI. The ends lost 2 bases at V and 2 bases at J; junction bases unmatched: 9.

This chain joins TRBV29-1 and TRBJ2-7, with TRBD1 as a possible D gene (6 bases). This CDR3 has 13 amino acids. The V end lost 7 bases, the J end lost 0 bases, and 13 bases lay between the germline ends. Germline V gives CDR1 SQVTM, CDR2 ANQGSEA. CDR3 sequence reads: CSADRFDSYEQYF. The CDR3 DNA is TGCAGCGCCGACAGGTTCGACTCCTACGAGCAGTACTTC.

This clonotype has only a few counts. V is TRBV5-1 and J is TRBJ1-4, with D possibly TRBD1 on 6 matching bases. Deletions cut 4 bases from V and 0 bases from J, with 13 bases between. The CDR3 consists of 16 residues. In germline, CDR1 is SGHRS, CDR2 YFSETQ. The CDR3 coding sequence is TGCGCCAGCAGCCCGGGGACAAAAACAACTAATGAAAAACTGTTTTTT. Translated: CASSPGTKTTNEKLFF.

This clonotype has a count of ten or more. The genes are TRBV7-2 and TRBJ2-7; 9 nucleotides align to TRBD1. Germline assignment: CDR1 SGHTA and CDR2 FQGNSA. The CDR3 is 15 residues long. Trimming at V came to 2 bases and at J to 4 bases, leaving 6 bases not matched to a gene. CDR3 sequence: CASSLRGQGGYEQYF. DNA of the CDR3: TGTGCCAGCAGCTTAAGGGGACAGGGTGGGTACGAGCAGTACTTC.

The V and J genes are TRBV27 and TRBJ1-2, with 9 bases aligning to TRBD1. The CDR3 spans 15 residues. V lost 3 bases, J lost 3 bases, and 5 bases stayed unmatched. The V gene's germline CDR1 is MNHEY and CDR2 SMNVEV (reference sequence). DNA for the CDR3: TGTGCCAGCAGTTTCACAGGGGGCGGTGACTATGGCTACACCTTC. Its protein product is CASSFTGGGDYGYTF.

In this sample, this clonotype turned up once. The rearrangement uses TRBV15 and TRBJ2-1, with D unclear. This CDR3 has 16 amino acids. The V gene's germline CDR1 is LNHNV and CDR2 YYDKDF (reference sequence). V was cut by 3 bases and J by 0 bases, with 12 bases left in between. The CDR3 DNA sequence: TGTGCCACCAGCAGCGAAGGATGGAGCTCCTACAATGAGCAGTTCTTC. The encoded protein is CATSSEGWSSYNEQFF.

This rearrangement joins TRBV7-6 to TRBJ2-3; 10 nucleotides match TRBD1. The length of the CDR3 is 17 residues. CDR1 is SGHVS and CDR2 is FNYEAQ in the germline V gene. The junction had 11 bases not matched to a gene; V was cut back by 5 bases and J by 3 bases. The CDR3 DNA follows: TGTGCCAGCAGCCACCAACCGACAGGGGGCTTTACAGATACGCAGTATTTT. This encodes CASSHQPTGGFTDTQYF.

This chain uses TRBV6-1 with TRBJ1-1; 9 bases fit TRBD1. Per germline, CDR1 MNHNS and CDR2 SASEGT. CDR3 length: 15 amino acids. Trimming cost V 5 bases and J 1 base; bases outside gene matches: 5. The CDR3 protein is CASSLRDRANTEAFF. CDR3 DNA sequence: TGTGCCAGCAGTCTACGGGACAGGGCGAACACTGAAGCTTTCTTT.

This clonotype appeared a few times. The chain has TRBV24-1 and TRBJ2-4; 11 bases line up with TRBD1. The CDR3 sequence is 16 residues long. J lost 7 bases, V lost 2 bases, and 6 bases had no gene match. CDR1 KGHDR and CDR2 SFDVKD come from the germline V gene. The CDR3 sequence: CATSDSRTGGDNIQYF. In DNA form, the CDR3 reads TGTGCCACCAGTGATTCCCGGACAGGGGGCGACAACATTCAGTACTTC.

The V gene is TRBV5-1, the J gene TRBJ2-7; D not resolved. The ends were cut back, 7 bases at V and 6 bases at J, with 5 bases in the middle. The CDR3 totals 9 residues. CDR1 and CDR2 from the germline V gene are SGHRS and YFSETQ. CDR3 residues: CASGTEQYF. DNA of the CDR3: TGCGCCAGCGGTACCGAGCAGTACTTC.

The chain recombines TRBV11-2 with TRBJ2-7; 7 positions agree with TRBD1. Germline loops: CDR1 SGHAT, CDR2 FQNNGV. This CDR3 region has 15 residues. After removal of 5 bases from V and 0 bases from J, the junction contained 7 bases not matched to a gene. The CDR3 sequence: CASSKGQVLSYEQYF. The CDR3 nucleotides read TGTGCCAGCAGCAAAGGACAGGTGCTCTCCTACGAGCAGTACTTC.